This T cell receptor beta chain was captured in a study of spatial heterogeneity in lung cancer. Study-level background: Samples were obtained from about 75 donors, all untreated early-stage non-small cell lung cancer patients. The study sequenced follow-up PBMC samples when they were available, at a median of about 23 months after resection. Every unique TCR and UMI combination, on average, appeared more than ten times in raw reads.

A single record per CDR3 protein comes from TCRdb applying MiXCR to the 5' RACE reads. The sample shows some 110,000 distinct CDR3 sequences, less than 15% of them seen only once. Time point reported: blood at routine non-recurrence follow-up after resection. The study sequenced unsorted whole RNA from tumor, nontumor lung or frozen PBMC. This clonotype has a count of ten or more. The sequence derives from a male donor with early-stage non-small cell lung cancer. The input for sequencing was PBMCs, taken at follow-up.

The CDR3 DNA is TGTGCCAGCAGCTTGCGGCCCTCTGGCGGGGGGAACAATGAGCAGTTCTTC. This encodes CASSLRPSGGGNNEQFF. The chain has TRBV5-4 and TRBJ2-1; 8 bases are shared with TRBD2. CDR3 length: 17 residues. Germline CDR1 SGHNT, CDR2 YYREEE (reference sequence). V lost 1 base and J lost 5; bases outside the gene matches: 11.